Each of the 2 T cell receptor beta chains below was sequenced from the same sample in a study of CD8 T cells in ankylosing spondylitis. Study-level findings and limits: A TCR beta motif of fewer than ten highly homologous variants seemed to mark ankylosing spondylitis blood.

TCRdb ran MiXCR on the 5' RACE reads and lists one entry per CDR3 protein. Of 350,000 to 550,000 distinct CDR3 sequences in the sample, roughly 26% were seen once. Their target antigens are unknown. Sequencing was performed on blood, either unsorted or a sorted T cell fraction (not recorded which). The receptors were gathered from a male donor with ankylosing spondylitis.

This clonotype was counted only a few times. V and J are TRBV11-2 and TRBJ2-1; D is undetermined. Germline V gene lookup returns CDR1 SGHAT and CDR2 FQNNGV. The CDR3 is made up of 14 amino acids. V lost 3 bases and J lost 0, with 6 bases in between. CDR3 loop: CASSFSSSYNEQFF. CDR3 nucleotides: TGTGCCAGCAGCTTCTCGAGCTCCTACAATGAGCAGTTCTTC.

The chain links TRBV12-3 or TRBV12-4 to TRBJ1-1; D perhaps matches TRBD1 (5 bases). Trimming stripped 7 bases from V and 1 base from J, with 16 bases between. The CDR3 consists of 15 residues. The CDR3 loop reads CASTHRVRGNTEAFF. The CDR3 DNA reads as TGTGCCAGCACCCATAGGGTGAGGGGGAACACTGAAGCTTTCTTT.